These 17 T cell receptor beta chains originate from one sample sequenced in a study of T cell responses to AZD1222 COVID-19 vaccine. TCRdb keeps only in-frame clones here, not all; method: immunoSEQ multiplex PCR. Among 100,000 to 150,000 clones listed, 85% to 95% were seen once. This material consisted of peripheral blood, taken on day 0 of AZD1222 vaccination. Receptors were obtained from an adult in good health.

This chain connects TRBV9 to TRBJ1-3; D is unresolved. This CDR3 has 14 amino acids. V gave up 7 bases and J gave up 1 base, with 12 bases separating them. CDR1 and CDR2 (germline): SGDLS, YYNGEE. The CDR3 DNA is TGTGCCAGCGGACCTGGGGTTTCTGGAAACACCATATATTTT. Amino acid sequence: CASGPGVSGNTIYF.

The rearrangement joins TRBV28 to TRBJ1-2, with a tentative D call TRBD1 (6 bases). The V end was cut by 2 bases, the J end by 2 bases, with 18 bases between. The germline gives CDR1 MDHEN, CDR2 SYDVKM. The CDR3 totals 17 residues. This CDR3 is CASSLGQAGTLNYGYTF. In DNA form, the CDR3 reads TGTGCCAGCAGTTTAGGTCAGGCCGGGACACTGAACTATGGCTACACCTTC.

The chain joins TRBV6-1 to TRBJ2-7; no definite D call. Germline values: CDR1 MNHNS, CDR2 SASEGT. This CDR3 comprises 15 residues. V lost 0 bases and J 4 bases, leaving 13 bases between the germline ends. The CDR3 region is CASSEALGRSYEQYF. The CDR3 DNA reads TGTGCCAGCAGTGAAGCGCTTGGCAGGTCATACGAGCAGTACTTC.

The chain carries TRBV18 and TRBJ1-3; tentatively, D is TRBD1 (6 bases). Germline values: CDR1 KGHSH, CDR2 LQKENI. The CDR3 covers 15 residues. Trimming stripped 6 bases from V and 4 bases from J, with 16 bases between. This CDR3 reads CASSPGQIAGNTIYF. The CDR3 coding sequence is TGTGCCAGCTCGCCGGGACAAATAGCAGGAAACACCATATATTTT.

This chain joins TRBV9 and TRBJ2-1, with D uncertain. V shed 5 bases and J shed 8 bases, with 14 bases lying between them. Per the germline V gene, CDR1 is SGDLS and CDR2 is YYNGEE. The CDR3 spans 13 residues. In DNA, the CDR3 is TGTGCCAGCAGTGGGCGATCGTCTTATGAGCAGTTCTTC. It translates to CASSGRSSYEQFF.

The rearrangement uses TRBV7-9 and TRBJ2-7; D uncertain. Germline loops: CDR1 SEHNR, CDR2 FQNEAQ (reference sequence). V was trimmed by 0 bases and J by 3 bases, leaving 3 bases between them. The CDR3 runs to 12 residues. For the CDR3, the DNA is TGTGCCAGCAGCTTAGCGCTCTACGAGCAGTACTTC. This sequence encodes CASSLALYEQYF.

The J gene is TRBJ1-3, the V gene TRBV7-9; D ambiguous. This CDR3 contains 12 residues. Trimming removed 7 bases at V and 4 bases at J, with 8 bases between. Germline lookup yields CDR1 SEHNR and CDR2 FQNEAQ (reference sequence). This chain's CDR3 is CASTDPGNTIYF. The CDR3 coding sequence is TGTGCCAGCACCGACCCCGGAAACACCATATATTTT.

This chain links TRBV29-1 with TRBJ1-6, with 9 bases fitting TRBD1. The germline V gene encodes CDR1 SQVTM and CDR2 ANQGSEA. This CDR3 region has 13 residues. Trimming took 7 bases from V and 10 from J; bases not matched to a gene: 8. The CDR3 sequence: CSASTGGESPLHF. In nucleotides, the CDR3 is TGCAGCGCCTCCACAGGGGGCGAGTCACCCCTCCACTTT. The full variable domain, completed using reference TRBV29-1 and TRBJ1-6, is SAVISQKPSRDICQRGTSLTIQCQVDSQVTMMFWYRQQPGQSLTLIATANQGSEATYESGFVIDKFPISRPNLTFSTLTVSNMSPEDSSIYLCSASTGGESPLHFGNGTRLTVT.

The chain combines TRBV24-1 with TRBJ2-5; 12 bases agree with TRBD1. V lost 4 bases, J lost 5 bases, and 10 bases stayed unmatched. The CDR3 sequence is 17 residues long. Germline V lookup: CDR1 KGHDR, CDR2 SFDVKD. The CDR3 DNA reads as TGTGCCACCAGTGACCCCGGGACAGGGGGCTTAGTGGAGACCCAGTACTTC. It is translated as CATSDPGTGGLVETQYF.

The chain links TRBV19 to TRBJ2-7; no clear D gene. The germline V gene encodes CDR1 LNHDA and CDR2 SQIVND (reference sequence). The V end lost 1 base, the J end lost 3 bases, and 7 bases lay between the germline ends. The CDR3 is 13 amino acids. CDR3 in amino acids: CASSIATNYEQYF. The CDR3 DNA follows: TGTGCCAGTAGTATAGCCACCAACTACGAGCAGTACTTC.

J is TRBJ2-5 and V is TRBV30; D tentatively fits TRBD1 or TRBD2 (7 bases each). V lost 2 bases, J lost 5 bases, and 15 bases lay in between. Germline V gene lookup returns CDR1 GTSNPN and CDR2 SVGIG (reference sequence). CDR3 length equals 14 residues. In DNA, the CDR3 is TGTGCCTGGAGTCAAAATCAGGGGGGGGAGACCCAGTACTTC. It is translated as CAWSQNQGGETQYF.

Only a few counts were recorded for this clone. Written as DNA, the CDR3 is TGTGCCAGTAGTCCGGGGGAGGGCTACGAGCAGTACTTC. Protein sequence: CASSPGEGYEQYF. This chain uses TRBV19 with TRBJ2-7; 7 bases are shared with TRBD2. CDR1 and CDR2 from the germline V gene are LNHDA and SQIVND (reference sequence). This CDR3 comprises 13 residues. V trimming: 5 bases; J trimming: 3 bases; junction bases outside the gene matches: 4.

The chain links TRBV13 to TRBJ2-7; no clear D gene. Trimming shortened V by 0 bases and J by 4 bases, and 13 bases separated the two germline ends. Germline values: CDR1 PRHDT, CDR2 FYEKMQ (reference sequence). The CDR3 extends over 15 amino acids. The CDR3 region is CASSLGLEFRYEQYF. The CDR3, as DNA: TGTGCCAGCAGCTTAGGCCTGGAGTTCCGGTACGAGCAGTACTTC.

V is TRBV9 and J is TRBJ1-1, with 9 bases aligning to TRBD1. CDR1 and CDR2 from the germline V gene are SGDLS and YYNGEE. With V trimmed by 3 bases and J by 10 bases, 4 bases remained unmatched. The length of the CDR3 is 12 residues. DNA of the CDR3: TGTGCCAGCAGCGCACAGGGGGCTAGAGCTTTCTTT. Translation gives CASSAQGARAFF.

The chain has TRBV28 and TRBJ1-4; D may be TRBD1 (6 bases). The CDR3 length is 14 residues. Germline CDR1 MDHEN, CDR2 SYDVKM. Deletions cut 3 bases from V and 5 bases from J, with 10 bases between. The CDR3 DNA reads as TGTGCCAGCAGTTTTCAGGGGCACAATGAAAAACTGTTTTTT. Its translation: CASSFQGHNEKLFF.

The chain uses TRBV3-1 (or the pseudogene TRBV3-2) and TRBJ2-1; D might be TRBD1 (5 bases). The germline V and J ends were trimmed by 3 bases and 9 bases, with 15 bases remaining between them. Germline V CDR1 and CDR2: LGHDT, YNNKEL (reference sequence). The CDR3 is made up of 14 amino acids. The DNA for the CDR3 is TGTGCCAGCAGCCAGGAGCTTCAGGGCACTGAGCAGTTCTTC. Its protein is CASSQELQGTEQFF.

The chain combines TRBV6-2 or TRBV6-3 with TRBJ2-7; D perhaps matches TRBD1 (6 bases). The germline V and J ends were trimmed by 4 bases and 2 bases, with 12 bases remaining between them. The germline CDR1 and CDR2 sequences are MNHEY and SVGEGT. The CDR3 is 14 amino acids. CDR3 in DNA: TGTGCCAGCAGTTCTACAGGGACCGCCTACGAGCAGTACTTC. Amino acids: CASSSTGTAYEQYF.